This T cell receptor beta chain emerged from a study of blood T cell repertoires in COVID-19. Only in-frame clones appear in the TCRdb table, and some are missing; sequencing was by immunoSEQ multiplex PCR. The top ten hold 20% to 25% of the sample, which has about 92,000 clones, less than 75% seen once. There are 14 residues in the CDR3. From germline, CDR1 is KGHSH and CDR2 LQKENI. The germline V and J ends were trimmed by 0 bases and 8 bases, with 13 bases remaining between them. The material sequenced was peripheral blood. This TCR came from a woman aged 55 to 70 in a cohort sampled during active or convalescent COVID-19. The chain uses TRBV18 and TRBJ1-1; TRBD1 is a possible D gene (6 bases). The CDR3 protein is CASSPPGMRGEAFF. The CDR3 DNA sequence: TGTGCCAGCTCACCACCGGGGATGAGGGGGGAAGCTTTCTTT.